This T cell receptor (beta chain) comes out of a study of radiation and T cells in renal cell carcinoma. The time point was: baseline pretreatment blood. This sample's treatment: 15 Gy SBRT to primary tumor, nephrectomy 4 weeks later. Serial blood draws occurred at baseline and 2 and 4 weeks post-SBRT. The patient's renal cell carcinoma had clear cell pathology. Comments on this clone: The antigen remains unidentified.

Study-wide findings and caveats: From baseline, blood top tumor clonotypes peaked at 2 weeks post-radiation. Without pretreatment biopsies, baseline tumor clonotype presence was undetermined.

The CDR3 runs 16 residues. Trimming removed 2 bases from V and 6 bases from J, with 20 bases in between. Germline V gives CDR1 MGHRA, CDR2 YSYEKL. Measured with immunoSEQ multiplex PCR; TCRdb has only the in-frame clones, and not every one. The sample consists of tens of thousands of clones, approximately 80% of them appearing once. The rearrangement links TRBV4-1 to TRBJ2-7; tentatively, D is TRBD1 or TRBD2 (8 bases each). The sequence derives from a man between 60 and 75 years old with renal cell carcinoma. The sample in question was blood, obtained from a patient whose treatment included radiotherapy and nephrectomy. CDR3 in amino acids: CASSQSGGTGFGEQYF. CDR3 nucleotides: TGCGCCAGCAGCCAATCGGGAGGGACAGGCTTTGGCGAGCAGTACTTC.